Below, one T cell receptor (beta chain) is given with its context. The data originate from a study of blood T cell repertoires in COVID-19. About the study: Sites across the United States, Italy and Spain contributed samples from acute and convalescent COVID-19.

One Seattle source followed patients from active infection through their disease course. Per the original data handling: Reference gene primer amplification in the assay estimated nucleated cell counts. Sequenced by immunoSEQ multiplex PCR; TCRdb stores in-frame clones only, minus some. That table furnishes V, J and clone size, whereas the DNA furnished D and trimming. The sample consists of some 360,000 clones, about 90% of them appearing once. The CDR3 length is 16 residues. CDR1 and CDR2 from the germline V gene are ENHRY and SYGVKD. V dropped 7 bases and J dropped 0; count of bases not matched to a gene: 9.

V and J are TRBV10-3 and TRBJ2-3, with 8 bases matching TRBD2. The source material was peripheral blood. The source of this sequence is a woman aged 60-75 years with COVID-19, enrolled during active disease. CDR3 sequence reads: CAIKSAGAFSTDTQYF. For the CDR3, the DNA is TGTGCCATCAAATCAGCGGGGGCCTTCAGCACAGATACGCAGTATTTT.